Sequencing of this T cell receptor beta chain was carried out in a study of blood T cell repertoires in COVID-19 (dated by TCRdb to the early 2020s). Study-wide context: Samples from collaborators originated in the United States, Italy and Spain and spanned both the acute and convalescent phases of COVID-19. The prospective study material was composed of cDNA or gDNA derived from T cells, B-cell-depleted T cells, or PBMCs. Deeply sampled blood TCRbeta repertoires from subjects exposed to, actively infected with, or recovered from COVID-19 were included in the dataset. The repertoires were made available in a free public database intended to serve as a resource for research on the immune response to SARS-CoV-2. Samples came from the ongoing ImmuneRACE study (first 160 participants) plus 1,254 subjects from 6 global collaborators. The sample metadata nearly always contained a de-identified subject ID, COVID-19 status, age in years and sex. Where HLA class I and class II types were available, the types were taken from metadata supplied by the sample provider, not from assay-based typing.

The paper's findings and limits, for the study overall: The amount of clinical and demographic metadata varied by source and participant and was provided uncurated.

V and J lose 2 bases and 2 bases, and a span of 12 bases separates them. The germline V gene specifies MDHEN as CDR1 and SYDVKM as CDR2. The CDR3 runs 15 amino acids, cysteine and phenylalanine included. Only the CDR3 part of the read is kept: 45 bases, read in frame from the first base. Participants in the prospective study were enrolled through a virtual design, were aged about 18 to 100 years, and lived in fewer than 30 United States geographic areas. In the prospective study, participants were assigned to cohorts based on the clinical history participants reported in a screening survey and a study questionnaire. Recovered participants in ImmuneRACE Cohort 3 were defined as having two consecutive negative NP/OP PCR tests, clearance from a healthcare professional, or resolution of symptoms. In the prospective study, mobile phlebotomists collected whole blood, serum and a nasopharyngeal or oropharyngeal swab from each participant. Over a 2-month period, participants in the prospective study had the option of providing additional blood draws and questionnaires. Before DNA extraction, prospective study blood samples were shipped either frozen or at room temperature.

Regarding this clone: Its antigen is unknown. The record has no base qualities; no much larger clone is one base away.

The immunoSEQ Assay, a bias-controlled multiplex PCR, was used to amplify TCRbeta CDR3 regions from genomic DNA. The authors' pipeline ran thus. The number of nucleated cells in each sample was estimated from the amplification of reference gene primers within the assay. To quantify the absolute abundance of each unique TCRbeta CDR3 rearrangement, sequence reads were collapsed and filtered. For each sample, productive Simpson clonality was calculated as the square root of Simpson's diversity index over productive rearrangements. Held by TCRdb, this immuneACCESS table contains in-frame sequences only and omits some clones. Under half of the omission traces to an unresolved V gene where checked; the cause of the rest is unknown. V and J calls and clone size are as listed in that table; D and trimming were resolved from the DNA. For this sample there are about 400,000 clones; under 90% appear just once. Clones ranked in the top ten supply 1.5% to 2% of the sample.

Recombination linked TRBV28 to TRBJ2-5, with a weak D call of TRBD1 (5 bases match). The sample consisted of PBMCs or T cells enriched from blood (not recorded which). The sequence derives from a woman aged 25 to 39 who had recovered from COVID-19. The CDR3 in this case is CASSLPSTGQETQYF. The nucleotide sequence reads as follows: TGTGCCAGCAGTTTACCATCTACAGGTCAAGAGACCCAGTACTTC. The full variable domain, completed from the reference TRBV28 and TRBJ2-5 proteins outside the CDR3, reads DVKVTQSSRYLVKRTGEKVFLECVQDMDHENMFWYRQDPGLGLRLIYFSYDVKMKEKGDIPEGYSVSREKKERFSLILESASTNQTSMYLCASSLPSTGQETQYFGPGTRLLVL.